Listed below are T cell receptor beta chains from one sample, sequenced in a study of T cell responses to AZD1222 COVID-19 vaccine. Method: immunoSEQ multiplex PCR; TCRdb's copy keeps in-frame clones and lacks some. The sample records approximately 100,000 clones, around 84% being singletons. Here the sequenced sample was peripheral blood, taken on day 0 of AZD1222 vaccination. Source of these receptors: an adult in good health. CDR3s include the opening cysteine and the closing phenylalanine or tryptophan. The D gene is left open where the match is weak. Rows give clone size only sometimes, using once, few, many, or a class for an expanded clone.

TRBJ2-2 | . | TRBV7-3 | . | TGTGCCAGCAGCTTTGGACTGAGCACCGGGGAGCTGTTTTTT | CASSFGLSTGELFF
TRBJ2-3 | . | TRBV18 | . | TGTGCCAGCTCACCAGGCAGCACAGATACGCAGTATTTT | CASSPGSTDTQYF
TRBJ2-2 | . | TRBV6-5 | once | TGTGCCAGCAGAGGCAGCGCGAACACCGGGGAGCTGTTTTTT | CASRGSANTGELFF
TRBJ1-2 | . | TRBV28 | . | TGTGCCAGCAGTTCTCCAAACTATGGCTACACCTTC | CASSSPNYGYTF
TRBJ1-2 | . | TRBV28 | once | TGTGCCAGCAGTCCCTGGAGTGCCTATGGCTACACCTTC | CASSPWSAYGYTF
TRBJ1-3 | . | TRBV5-1 | many | TGCGCCAGCAGCTACTCCCGGGACGGCGTCGGGAGTGGAAACACCATATATTTT | CASSYSRDGVGSGNTIYF
TRBJ1-4 | TRBD1 | TRBV14 | . | TGTGCCAGTCGACAGGGGGGTAATGAAAAACTGTTTTTT | CASRQGGNEKLFF
TRBJ2-2 | . | TRBV28 | . | TGTGCCAGCAGCACCCCGGCCACCGGGGAGCTGTTTTTT | CASSTPATGELFF
TRBJ1-5 | . | TRBV4-1 | . | TGCGCCAGCAGCCTCGGGGGAGGGCTGGGGTATAGCAATCAGCCCCAGCATTTT | CASSLGGGLGYSNQPQHF
TRBJ1-6 | . | TRBV28 | . | TGTGCCAGCAGTTTCTGGCGGAGCTCCTATAATTCACCCCTCCACTTT | CASSFWRSSYNSPLHF
TRBJ2-1 | TRBD2 | TRBV4-1 | . | TGCGCCAGCAGCCAAGGAGGCGGGAGGGCAACGGAGCAGTTCTTC | CASSQGGGRATEQFF
TRBJ1-1 | . | TRBV4-1 | few | TGCGCCAGCAGCCAAAGGGGGAGGGGCGTGAACACTGAAGCTTTCTTT | CASSQRGRGVNTEAFF
TRBJ2-3 | . | TRBV7-2 | . | TGTGCCAGCAGCCGCGGGAACAGGGCTCCAGATACGCAGTATTTT | CASSRGNRAPDTQYF
TRBJ1-1 | . | TRBV10-3 | . | TGTGCCATCAGCCCAGGGGAGGGGATGAACACTGAAGCTTTCTTT | CAISPGEGMNTEAFF